This T cell receptor beta chain derives from a study of blood T cell dynamics during melanoma immunotherapy. Germline values: CDR1 SEHNR, CDR2 FQNEAQ (reference sequence). V was pared by 5 bases and J by 5 bases, with 12 bases between. The CDR3 extends over 14 amino acids. Specified time point: pre-treatment baseline. Assay: immunoSEQ multiplex PCR; the TCRdb copy retains only in-frame clones and omits some. The sample gives about 13,000 clones, about 90% of which show up once; around 0.18% is in the top ten. The chain couples TRBV7-9 to TRBJ1-4; D possibly corresponds to TRBD1 (6 bases). This sequence was found in a human donor with melanoma. The sequenced sample was effector memory CD8+ T cells from blood, obtained from a patient treated with checkpoint blockade. For the CDR3, the DNA is TGTGCCAGCAGCAAACAGGGCTACAATGAAAAACTGTTTTTT. It is translated as CASSKQGYNEKLFF.